This paragraph covers one TCR beta chain sequence. Its matching antigen is unknown. The data were obtained in a study of cytomegalovirus exposure and HLA in healthy donors. In the study overall: Of over 350 genotyped donors, roughly 76% grouped in the Caucasian-associated ancestry cluster. Overall study results and limits: Reports indicated that the classifier achieved high specificity and sensitivity in diagnosing cytomegalovirus status.

The PCR employed 60 Vbeta primers together with 13 Jbeta primers. Sequenced by immunoSEQ multiplex PCR; TCRdb stores in-frame clones only, minus some. In the table there are roughly 80,000 clones, under 80% of which are singletons. CDR1 and CDR2 (germline): SQVTM, ANQGSEA. The V end lost 3 bases, the J end lost 4 bases, and 9 bases lay between the germline ends. This CDR3 spans 13 amino acids. This sequence originates from a woman between 45 and 60 years old in good health and CMV-seropositive. V usage is TRBV29-1 and J usage is TRBJ2-2; no reliable D call. The sequenced material came from PBMCs. The CDR3 region has the DNA TGCAGCGTTGAGAGGAGTGGCACCGGGGAGCTGTTTTTT. It yields the protein CSVERSGTGELFF.